The clone carrying this T cell receptor beta chain was seen at least ten times. Its target is not known. The sample belongs to a study of T-cell memory formation after mild COVID-19. CDR1 is SGHAT, CDR2 FQNNGV, per germline. V lost 4 bases to trimming and J lost 2 bases, with 16 bases between them. This CDR3 region has 16 residues. TCRdb reprocessed the 5' RACE reads via MiXCR and lists one record per CDR3 protein. In the table there are 49,000 or so distinct CDR3 sequences, approximately 8% of which are singletons. Findings of the study overall: CD4+ bias marked clones expanding day 15 to 37, unlike balanced contracting clones. CD4+ contracting clones were mainly CM and EM; CD8+ ones, EMRA. Certain responding clones were present in pre-infection memory, suggesting participation of cross-reactive memory.

The source of this sequence is a man between 18 and 35 years old who had mild COVID-19 (a few samples of this study predate the infection). Cell type and time point are not known. Sequencing input: PBMCs or a T cell subset sorted from them (not recorded which). V gene TRBV11-2 combines with J gene TRBJ2-3; D may be TRBD1 or TRBD2 (5 bases each). The DNA of the CDR3 is TGTGCCAGCAGCTCCCTCGGGGCGCCTAACACAGATACGCAGTATTTT. Translated: CASSSLGAPNTDTQYF. Combining the CDR3 with reference TRBV11-2 and TRBJ2-3 gives the whole variable domain EAGVAQSPRYKIIEKRQSVAFWCNPISGHATLYWYQQILGQGPKLLIQFQNNGVVDDSQLPKDRFSAERLKGVDSTLKIQPAKLEDSAVYLCASSSLGAPNTDTQYFGPGTRLTVL.